This T cell receptor beta chain was found in a study of blood T cell repertoires in COVID-19. Study background: The cDNA or gDNA used as material had been derived from T cells, B-cell-depleted T cells, or PBMCs.

Participant-reported clinical history was the basis for cohort assignment. The CDR3 loop spans 14 amino acids. V gave up 4 bases and J gave up 5 bases, with 16 bases separating them. CDR1 and CDR2 from the germline V gene are SGHNT and YYREEE (reference sequence). Sequencing used immunoSEQ multiplex PCR; TCRdb keeps in-frame clones, though not all of them. The sample yields roughly 250,000 clones, roughly 87% seen once. V usage is TRBV5-4 and J usage is TRBJ2-7, with TRBD2 as a possible D gene (6 bases). Input material: PBMCs or T cells enriched from blood (not recorded which). This TCR derives from a woman in her 30s with acute COVID-19. The CDR3 DNA sequence: TGTGCCAGCAGCCGTGAACCGGGACTCGACGAGCAGTACTTC. Amino acids: CASSREPGLDEQYF.